The 24 T cell receptor beta chains presented below share a single source sample, sequenced in a study of T cell responses to AZD1222 COVID-19 vaccine. The repertoire was sequenced with immunoSEQ multiplex PCR; TCRdb's copy has only in-frame clones and lacks some. The sample includes about 93,000 clones, around 91% of them seen just once. The sample was peripheral blood, taken 28 days after the second AZD1222 dose. The source is an adult who received the AZD1222 COVID-19 vaccine.

The chain has TRBV6-5 and TRBJ1-1, with D uncertain. The CDR3 runs to 15 residues. Between the trimmed V and J ends, which lost 6 bases and 2 bases, there was a span of 16 bases. CDR1 and CDR2 (germline): MNHEY, SVGAGI. Written as DNA, the CDR3 is TGTGCCAGCAGAACACCGGGAAGCCCCAACACTGAAGCTTTCTTT. Encoded protein: CASRTPGSPNTEAFF.

The chain has TRBV15 and TRBJ1-1, with D tentatively TRBD1 (6 bases). The V and J ends lost 0 bases and 0 bases respectively, with 8 bases between them. The CDR3 sequence is 15 residues long. Germline assignment: CDR1 LNHNV and CDR2 YYDKDF (reference sequence). The CDR3 bases are TGTGCCACCAGCAGAGATAGACAGGTGAACACTGAAGCTTTCTTT. Translating gives CATSRDRQVNTEAFF.

The chain's CDR3 is CASSPDGLYGYTF. CDR3 DNA sequence: TGTGCCAGCAGTCCCGACGGGCTATATGGCTACACCTTC. The V and J genes are TRBV6-5 and TRBJ1-2; no clear D. The CDR3 totals 13 residues. The V end was cut by 5 bases, the J end by 5 bases, with 12 bases between. CDR1 and CDR2 from the germline V gene are MNHEY and SVGAGI.

The chain has TRBV2 and TRBJ2-1; no definite D call. This CDR3 comprises 14 residues. The V gene lost 6 bases and the J gene lost 5 bases, with 14 bases spanning the gap. Germline V CDR1 and CDR2: SNHLY, FYNNEI. DNA of the CDR3: TGTGCCAGCAGGTTCCCTACTACTGACAATGAGCAGTTCTTC. It encodes CASRFPTTDNEQFF.

V and J are TRBV7-9 and TRBJ2-3; TRBD2 aligns across 8 bases. Germline V lookup: CDR1 SEHNR, CDR2 FQNEAQ (reference sequence). CDR3 length: 14 residues. V was clipped by 6 bases and J by 6 bases; unmatched bases: 8. The CDR3 sequence: CASRTGGASDTQYF. CDR3 DNA: TGTGCCAGCAGGACCGGGGGGGCCTCGGATACGCAGTATTTT.

The sample holds one count of this clone. The gene calls are TRBV7-9 and TRBJ1-1, with TRBD1 matching 11 bases. This CDR3 has 15 residues. Unmatched junction bases numbered 2, after V lost 1 base and J lost 4 bases. Per germline, CDR1 SEHNR and CDR2 FQNEAQ (reference sequence). The CDR3 DNA reads TGTGCCAGCAGCTTAGTAGGGACAGGGGGCACTGAAGCTTTCTTT. This sequence encodes CASSLVGTGGTEAFF.

This chain joins TRBV6-5 and TRBJ1-1; 8 bases fit TRBD1. Per the germline V gene, CDR1 is MNHEY and CDR2 is SVGAGI. This CDR3 has 15 amino acids. V dropped 6 bases and J dropped 2; count of bases not matched to a gene: 8. Written as DNA, the CDR3 is TGTGCCAGCAGGCAAGGGACAGGACTAAACACTGAAGCTTTCTTT. It specifies CASRQGTGLNTEAFF.

The V and J genes are TRBV5-1 and TRBJ2-7, with 9 bases that match TRBD1. V trimming: 0 bases; J trimming: 6 bases; junction bases outside the gene matches: 4. From germline, CDR1 is SGHRS and CDR2 YFSETQ. CDR3 length: 14 amino acids. The CDR3 DNA is TGCGCCAGCAGCTTGGGGACAGGGGCCCTCGAGCAGTACTTC. Protein product: CASSLGTGALEQYF.

The chain has TRBV27 and TRBJ2-7, with D perhaps being TRBD1 or TRBD2 (7 bases each). V dropped 0 bases and J dropped 3 bases, with 15 bases sitting between them. Germline V gene lookup returns CDR1 MNHEY and CDR2 SMNVEV (reference sequence). CDR3 length: 16 amino acids. The CDR3 DNA follows: TGTGCCAGCAGTTTATCGGGGGGGGACAGCGGCTACGAGCAGTACTTC. Its translation: CASSLSGGDSGYEQYF.

In its sample, this clone is medium-sized (0.01 to 0.1%). The V call is TRBV5-1, the J call TRBJ2-7, with TRBD1 identical over 9 bases. Per the germline V gene, CDR1 is SGHRS and CDR2 is YFSETQ. The V gene end was trimmed by 6 bases and the J gene end by 0 bases; junction bases not matched to a gene: 7. The CDR3 is made up of 15 amino acids. CDR3 sequence: CASTPGQGISYEQYF. The CDR3 nucleotides are TGCGCCAGCACTCCGGGACAGGGAATCTCCTACGAGCAGTACTTC.

This rearrangement joins TRBV11-2 to TRBJ1-4; D ambiguous. Germline CDR1 SGHAT, CDR2 FQNNGV. With 1 base removed from V and 3 bases from J, the gap between germline ends came to 9 bases. This CDR3 has 15 residues. DNA of the CDR3: TGTGCCAGCAGCTTAGCGCAGAGTTCTAATGAAAAACTGTTTTTT. This translates into CASSLAQSSNEKLFF.

CDR3 protein: CASSPVPTGGYTF. Here the CDR3 DNA reads TGTGCCAGCAGTCCCGTACCGACGGGTGGCTACACCTTC. The V and J genes are TRBV6-5 and TRBJ1-2, with D hard to call. The germline V gene has CDR1 MNHEY and CDR2 SVGAGI. Trimming took off 5 bases at V and 7 bases at J, with 14 bases between the two ends. The CDR3 sequence is 13 residues long.

This chain's CDR3 is CASRDVEDSYTDTQYF. The CDR3 DNA follows: TGTGCCAGCAGGGATGTTGAGGACAGTTACACAGATACGCAGTATTTT. V usage is TRBV11-2 and J usage is TRBJ2-3; a possible D gene is TRBD1 (6 bases). Trimming took 6 bases from V and 2 from J, leaving 18 bases between them. CDR3 size: 16 residues. The germline gives CDR1 SGHAT, CDR2 FQNNGV. The complete variable domain, with remaining parts taken from reference TRBV11-2 and TRBJ2-3, reads EAGVAQSPRYKIIEKRQSVAFWCNPISGHATLYWYQQILGQGPKLLIQFQNNGVVDDSQLPKDRFSAERLKGVDSTLKIQPAKLEDSAVYLCASRDVEDSYTDTQYFGPGTRLTVL.

This clone has only one observation. The junction shows a germline mismatch at one end, possibly a read error. J is TRBJ1-1 and V is TRBV7-7; D is possibly TRBD1 (6 bases). The CDR3 covers 16 residues. Per germline, CDR1 SSHAT and CDR2 FNYEAQ (reference sequence). The DNA for the CDR3 is TGTGCTAGCAGCTTAGCCGGGCAGGGGCTGAACACTGAAGCTTTCTTT. Translation gives CASSLAGQGLNTEAFF.

The rearrangement links TRBV3-1 (or the pseudogene TRBV3-2) to TRBJ2-7, with D possibly TRBD2 on 6 matching bases. This CDR3 is built from 17 residues. Trimming removed 7 bases at V and 7 bases at J, with 29 bases between. From germline, CDR1 is LGHDT and CDR2 YNNKEL (reference sequence). The CDR3 sequence: CASTAKAPGDGSDEQYF. The CDR3 nucleotides read TGTGCCAGCACGGCCAAGGCCCCGGGCGACGGGAGCGATGAGCAGTACTTC.

The chain joins TRBV9 to TRBJ1-5, with D unresolved. This CDR3 is built from 17 residues. Germline CDR1 SGDLS, CDR2 YYNGEE. V lost 0 bases, J lost 2 bases, and 15 bases lay in between. The DNA of the CDR3 is TGTGCCAGCAGCGTAGGGCACAGCGACGGGGGCAATCAGCCCCAGCATTTT. Its protein is CASSVGHSDGGNQPQHF.

The chain carries TRBV19 and TRBJ2-3; D remains unclear. Germline values: CDR1 LNHDA, CDR2 SQIVND (reference sequence). CDR3 length: 16 amino acids. V was cut by 7 bases and J by 1 base, with 18 bases left in between. CDR3 sequence: CASTQAASPGTDTQYF. CDR3 DNA: TGTGCCAGTACTCAAGCAGCCTCACCAGGCACAGATACGCAGTATTTT.

Points on this clone: The junction differs from germline at one of its ends, possibly a read error. The rearrangement links TRBV24-1 to TRBJ1-5; D remains ambiguous. Germline CDR1 KGHDR, CDR2 SFDVKD. This CDR3 is built from 8 residues. The CDR3, as DNA: TGTGCCACCAGTGACGGTTCGTTT. It specifies CATSDGSF.

The rearrangement links TRBV5-8 to TRBJ2-7; TRBD1 matches at 9 bases. In germline, CDR1 is SGHTS, CDR2 YDEGEE. The CDR3 runs to 14 residues. V shed 4 bases, J shed 3 bases, and the junction held 5 bases outside the gene matches. The CDR3: CASSEPGQGYEQYF. CDR3 coding DNA: TGTGCCAGCAGCGAACCGGGACAGGGCTACGAGCAGTACTTC.

The J gene is TRBJ2-2, the V gene TRBV27, with 7 bases aligning to TRBD2. The V gene's germline CDR1 is MNHEY and CDR2 SMNVEV (reference sequence). After removal of 2 bases from V and 10 bases from J, the junction contained 13 bases not matched to a gene. This CDR3 has 16 residues. The CDR3 here is CASSLRLALPLEELFF. Here the CDR3 DNA reads TGTGCCAGCAGTTTACGACTAGCCCTACCCCTAGAGGAGCTGTTTTTT.

The V and J genes are TRBV5-1 and TRBJ2-7, with D possibly TRBD2 on 5 matching bases. The ends were cut back, 2 bases at V and 0 bases at J, with 9 bases in the middle. CDR1 and CDR2 (germline): SGHRS, YFSETQ. CDR3 length: 14 amino acids. CDR3 sequence reads: CASSLPGSSYEQYF. The CDR3 DNA is TGCGCCAGCAGCTTACCGGGAAGCTCCTACGAGCAGTACTTC.

The CDR3 coding sequence is TGTGCCAGCAACCCCCTCGGAACTGAAGCTTTCTTT. The encoded protein is CASNPLGTEAFF. V gene TRBV5-5 combines with J gene TRBJ1-1, with D hard to call. Germline assignment: CDR1 SGHKS and CDR2 YYEKEE (reference sequence). CDR3 length equals 12 residues. V shed 6 bases and J shed 5 bases, with 11 bases lying between them.

This clone has a handful of counts. V is TRBV7-3 and J is TRBJ2-1, with 8 bases aligning to TRBD2. This CDR3 contains 18 residues. Germline V gene sequence: CDR1 SGHTA, CDR2 FQGTGA. The junction had 9 bases not matched to a gene; V was cut back by 2 bases and J by 0 bases. DNA of the CDR3: TGTGCCAGCAGCTTAGTTAGTAGCGGGGTCAGCTCCTACAATGAGCAGTTCTTC. It encodes CASSLVSSGVSSYNEQFF.

This rearrangement joins TRBV18 to TRBJ1-2, with 7 nucleotides matching TRBD1. CDR1 and CDR2 from the germline V gene are KGHSH and LQKENI. The CDR3 runs to 15 residues. The ends lost 3 bases at V and 3 bases at J; junction bases unmatched: 7. The CDR3 reads CASSPALTGDYGYTF. The CDR3 DNA follows: TGTGCCAGCTCACCTGCCTTAACAGGGGACTATGGCTACACCTTC.